These 21 T cell receptor beta chains were all obtained from the same sample, sequenced in a study of shared clonotypes between healthy human individuals. The table came from immunoSEQ multiplex PCR; TCRdb's copy has only in-frame clones and leaves some out. The table shows about 2,500,000 clones, with 90% to 95% occurring only once. Input material: naive CD4+ T cells sorted from blood. Subset described: CD45RA+ positively selected. The source is a young man in good health.

The chain couples TRBV11-2 to TRBJ2-1; 11 nucleotides align to TRBD2. The CDR3 has 18 amino acids. The V and J ends lost 0 bases and 4 bases, in that order; junction bases with no gene match: 8. The germline gives CDR1 SGHAT, CDR2 FQNNGV. CDR3 DNA sequence: TGTGCCAGCAGCTTAGATATCACTAGCGGGAGTAGGTACAATGAGCAGTTCTTC. It is translated as CASSLDITSGSRYNEQFF.

This CDR3 is CASSLASTANSPLHF. The CDR3 DNA reads TGTGCCAGCAGCTTAGCTTCGACGGCAAATTCACCCCTCCACTTT. The V gene is TRBV7-9, the J gene TRBJ1-6; no firm D call. The germline gives CDR1 SEHNR, CDR2 FQNEAQ (reference sequence). CDR3 length equals 15 residues. Trimming left V 0 bases short and J 7 bases short, with 10 bases between.

The chain couples TRBV7-3 to TRBJ2-7, with TRBD1 identical over 8 bases. The CDR3 extends over 15 amino acids. J gave up 2 bases and V 5 bases, and 8 bases lay outside the gene matches. CDR1 is SGHTA and CDR2 is FQGTGA in the germline V gene. The CDR3 DNA reads TGTGCCAGCAGCCTCGGACAGGGCCTCACCTACGAGCAGTACTTC. It codes for CASSLGQGLTYEQYF.

The chain links TRBV19 to TRBJ1-4; D gene unclear. The germline CDR1 and CDR2 sequences are LNHDA and SQIVND (reference sequence). The CDR3 length is 12 residues. With 9 bases removed from V and 10 bases from J, the gap between germline ends came to 15 bases. The CDR3 coding sequence is TGTGCCAGCGGATTTCAGCGGAGAAAACTGTTTTTT. It translates to CASGFQRRKLFF.

This chain joins TRBV7-2 and TRBJ1-4, with TRBD1 identical over 8 bases. V was clipped by 4 bases and J by 4 bases; unmatched bases: 8. Germline lookup yields CDR1 SGHTA and CDR2 FQGNSA. CDR3 length equals 16 residues. The CDR3 is CASSYTWTGFNEKLFF. In DNA form, the CDR3 reads TGTGCCAGCAGCTACACTTGGACAGGGTTTAATGAAAAACTGTTTTTT.

A note on this clone: The sample has other DNA sequences that encode this CDR3 too. The chain employs TRBV5-4 and TRBJ2-5; TRBD1 matches 7 bases. There are 13 residues in the CDR3. The trim removed 4 bases at V and 1 base at J, leaving 1 base unmatched. Germline CDR1 and CDR2: SGHNT and YYREEE (reference sequence). The CDR3 here is CASSRDSQETQYF. The CDR3 DNA reads as TGTGCCAGCAGCAGGGACAGCCAAGAGACCCAGTACTTC.

This chain links TRBV7-8 with TRBJ1-1, with 7 bases matching TRBD1. Looked up from germline, CDR1 is SGHVS and CDR2 is FQNEAQ. V shed 5 bases and J 4 bases; nucleotides not matched to a gene: 7. The length of the CDR3 is 14 residues. CDR3 nucleotides: TGTGCCAGCAGCACCCGACAGGGTGGCACTGAAGCTTTCTTT. It specifies CASSTRQGGTEAFF.

The CDR3 protein is CASSENQGRTQYF. The CDR3 coding sequence is TGTGCCAGCAGCGAAAATCAGGGGAGGACGCAGTATTTT. The chain employs TRBV7-3 and TRBJ2-3; D might be TRBD1 or TRBD2, each matching 6 bases. From germline, CDR1 is SGHTA and CDR2 FQGTGA. CDR3 length: 13 residues. Trimming pared 5 bases from V and 9 bases from J, leaving 15 bases between.

The chain recombines TRBV19 with TRBJ1-2, with a tentative D call TRBD1 (5 bases). The CDR3 has 13 residues. The germline V gene has CDR1 LNHDA and CDR2 SQIVND (reference sequence). Deletions cut 7 bases from V and 5 bases from J, with 14 bases between. This CDR3 reads CASTPGGGYGYTF. CDR3 coding DNA: TGTGCCAGTACCCCCGGGGGGGGGTATGGCTACACCTTC.

The rearrangement uses TRBV9 and TRBJ1-5; D is ambiguous. The CDR3 loop spans 13 amino acids. The V gene lost 4 bases and the J gene lost 9 bases, with 14 bases spanning the gap. Germline V gene data show CDR1 as SGDLS and CDR2 as YYNGEE. The CDR3 sequence is CASSPNGELPQHF. CDR3 coding DNA: TGTGCCAGCAGCCCTAACGGGGAGCTGCCCCAGCATTTT.

V and J are TRBV20-1 and TRBJ2-5; 7 bases align to TRBD2. J was trimmed by 7 bases and V by 8 bases; bases with no gene match: 7. Germline CDR1 and CDR2: DFQATT and SNEGSKA (reference sequence). The CDR3 totals 11 residues. The CDR3, as DNA: TGCAGTACAGCGGGGCCGGGGACCCAGTACTTC. Translation: CSTAGPGTQYF.

The rearrangement joins TRBV2 to TRBJ2-1, with a tentative D call TRBD1 (5 bases). The CDR3 extends over 12 amino acids. V lost 2 bases to trimming and J lost 15 bases, with 14 bases between them. CDR1 is SNHLY, CDR2 FYNNEI, per germline. CDR3 bases: TGTGCCAGCAGTGAAAGTCTGGGGCTTCCGTTCTTC. Its protein is CASSESLGLPFF.

This sequence joins TRBV19 and TRBJ2-3; the match to TRBD2 covers 10 bases. Germline V gene data show CDR1 as LNHDA and CDR2 as SQIVND (reference sequence). The CDR3 sequence is 15 residues long. Losses at the gene ends were 5 bases for V and 3 bases for J; bases not matched to a gene: 5. CDR3 region: CASSQGLAETDTQYF. CDR3 DNA: TGTGCCAGTAGTCAAGGACTAGCGGAGACAGATACGCAGTATTTT.

The chain carries TRBV10-3 and TRBJ2-7, with D perhaps TRBD2 (6 bases). V was clipped by 3 bases and J by 3 bases, with 12 bases between them. This CDR3 has 14 residues. Germline CDR1 is ENHRY and CDR2 is SYGVKD. CDR3 nucleotides: TGTGCCATCAGTGAAGGGACTCCCGGCTACGAGCAGTACTTC. This codes for CAISEGTPGYEQYF.

The rearrangement links TRBV28 to TRBJ1-3, with D maybe TRBD1 (6 bases). This CDR3 has 15 amino acids. The V end lost 7 bases, the J end lost 0 bases, and 13 bases lay between the germline ends. CDR1 is MDHEN, CDR2 SYDVKM, per germline. This CDR3 reads CASITGLSSGNTIYF. CDR3 bases: TGTGCCAGCATTACAGGGCTGAGCTCTGGAAACACCATATATTTT.

This chain connects TRBV7-9 to TRBJ1-1; possible D gene TRBD1, 6 bases. The CDR3 totals 16 residues. The V end lost 2 bases, the J end lost 1 base, and 14 bases lay between the germline ends. Looked up from germline, CDR1 is SEHNR and CDR2 is FQNEAQ (reference sequence). The CDR3 DNA sequence: TGTGCCAGCAGCTTAATTGAACAGGGCGCGAACACTGAAGCTTTCTTT. The encoded protein is CASSLIEQGANTEAFF.

A word on this clone: At one end the junction does not follow the germline gene, possibly because of a read error. This rearrangement joins TRBV7-2 to TRBJ1-5; a weak D match, TRBD1 (5 bases). CDR3 length: 15 residues. Germline-derived CDR1 and CDR2 are SGHTA and FQGNSA. CDR3 nucleotide sequence: TGTGCCAGCAGTTTAGGGGAGTCTAGCAATCAGCCCCAGCATTTT. This gives the protein CASSLGESSNQPQHF.

This chain links TRBV15 with TRBJ2-3; weak D call: TRBD1 (6 bases). CDR1 is LNHNV, CDR2 YYDKDF, per germline (reference sequence). The CDR3 sequence is 14 residues long. V shed 0 bases and J shed 6 bases, with 10 bases lying between them. The CDR3 here is CATSRDQGPDTQYF. In DNA form, the CDR3 reads TGTGCCACCAGCAGAGATCAGGGGCCGGATACGCAGTATTTT.

The chain carries TRBV28 and TRBJ1-4, with 7 bases matching TRBD1. Germline V CDR1 and CDR2: MDHEN, SYDVKM. This CDR3 region has 16 residues. J was trimmed by 8 bases and V by 4 bases; bases with no gene match: 13. In nucleotides, the CDR3 is TGTGCCAGCAGTTCTACCTTGTCAGGGGGTTCCGAAAAACTGTTTTTT. Its translation: CASSSTLSGGSEKLFF.

The chain has TRBV18 and TRBJ1-5, with D tentatively TRBD1 (6 bases). The length of the CDR3 is 14 residues. V dropped 4 bases and J dropped 3 bases, with 10 bases sitting between them. CDR1 is KGHSH, CDR2 LQKENI, per germline. Here the CDR3 DNA reads TGTGCCAGCTCACGGGACACACACAATCAGCCCCAGCATTTT. Amino acids: CASSRDTHNQPQHF.

The CDR3 spells CASSESGGGKETQYF. CDR3 nucleotide sequence: TGTGCCAGCAGTGAATCGGGAGGGGGGAAAGAGACCCAGTACTTC. The V and J genes are TRBV25-1 and TRBJ2-5; 8 positions agree with TRBD2. Germline CDR1 and CDR2: MGHDK and SYGVNS. This CDR3 comprises 15 residues. Trimming removed 1 base from V and 3 bases from J; junction bases left unmatched: 4.